These 23 T cell receptor beta chains were all obtained from the same sample, sequenced in a study of post-analysis software for immune sequencing data. Points from the study as a whole: TRBV segments more frequent in patients than in controls numbered a few and included TRBV5-6, TRBV5-1 and TRBV20-1.

Their antigen targets remain unknown. Tagging with unique molecular identifiers was a feature of the TCR beta cDNA libraries. TCRdb passed the PCR reads through MiXCR, listing each CDR3 protein once. The table lists about 820,000 distinct CDR3 sequences, approximately 53% of them singletons. What was sequenced was blood. These receptors all come from a girl aged 5-17 years with multiple sclerosis.

The V gene is TRBV12-5, the J gene TRBJ2-7; D is undetermined. Germline V gives CDR1 LGHNT, CDR2 FRNRAP. The CDR3 contains 12 residues. The V end was cut by 5 bases, the J end by 0 bases, with 5 bases between. The CDR3 nucleotides are TGTGCTAGTGGTCTTTACTCCTACGAGCAGTACTTC. Its translation is CASGLYSYEQYF.

V is TRBV20-1 and J is TRBJ2-7, with D possibly being TRBD1 (5 bases). This CDR3 spans 12 amino acids. Trimming removed 3 bases from V and 5 bases from J, with 11 bases in between. The germline V gene encodes CDR1 DFQATT and CDR2 SNEGSKA (reference sequence). The CDR3: CSASRGFHEQYF. For the CDR3, the DNA is TGCAGTGCTAGTAGGGGTTTCCACGAGCAGTACTTC.

This chain uses TRBV21-1 with TRBJ2-4; the table assigns TRBD2, which was not confirmed against the DNA. TRBV21-1 is annotated as a pseudogene. The CDR3 is made up of 16 amino acids. In DNA form, the CDR3 reads TGTGCCAGCAGCAGATTAGCGGGGGAAACCAAAAACATTCAGTACTTC. It yields the protein CASSRLAGETKNIQYF.

This clonotype occurred a few times. CDR3 region: CASSLEDGSTDTQYF. CDR3 in DNA: TGTGCCAGCAGCTTAGAAGACGGAAGCACAGATACGCAGTATTTT. The V call is TRBV3-1, the J call TRBJ2-3; D unclear. Germline CDR1 reads LGHDT; CDR2 reads YNNKEL (reference sequence). This CDR3 spans 15 amino acids. Trimming took off 5 bases at V and 0 bases at J, with 12 bases between the two ends.

V gene TRBV20-1 combines with J gene TRBJ2-5, with TRBD2 matching over 8 bases. V shed 6 bases and J 4 bases; nucleotides not matched to a gene: 10. This CDR3 region has 14 residues. The V gene's germline CDR1 is DFQATT and CDR2 SNEGSKA (reference sequence). This CDR3 reads CSAIGTRGAETQYF. DNA for the CDR3: TGCAGTGCGATTGGGACTAGGGGGGCAGAGACCCAGTACTTC.

The genes are TRBV4-2 and TRBJ2-1; 10 bases match TRBD2. This CDR3 contains 18 residues. The V gene's germline CDR1 is LGHNA and CDR2 YNFKEQ. Losses at the gene ends were 1 base for V and 7 bases for J; bases not matched to a gene: 13. CDR3 sequence reads: CASSQGILAGVGGNEQFF. DNA of the CDR3: TGTGCCAGCAGCCAAGGTATTCTAGCGGGAGTTGGTGGGAATGAGCAGTTCTTC.

This chain links TRBV5-1 with TRBJ2-1, with 10 bases aligning to TRBD2. Germline CDR1 is SGHRS and CDR2 is YFSETQ. V lost 3 bases, J lost 1 base, and 7 bases stayed unmatched. The CDR3 sequence is 17 residues long. Here the CDR3 reads CASSSNKAGGSYNEQFF. CDR3 coding DNA: TGCGCCAGCAGCTCGAATAAAGCGGGGGGGTCCTACAATGAGCAGTTCTTC. The variable domain in full, with the rest retrieved from reference TRBV5-1 and TRBJ2-1, is KAGVTQTPRYLIKTRGQQVTLSCSPISGHRSVSWYQQTPGQGLQFLFEYFSETQRNKGNFPGRFSGRQFSNSRSEMNVSTLELGDSALYLCASSSNKAGGSYNEQFFGPGTRLTVL.

This clonotype was detected a few times. This chain connects TRBV2 to TRBJ2-3; 8 nucleotides agree with TRBD2. Germline CDR1 and CDR2: SNHLY and FYNNEI. V lost 8 bases, J lost 3 bases, and 7 bases stayed unmatched. CDR3 length equals 14 residues. CDR3 nucleotide sequence: TGTGCCAGCTCGGTCGGGGGGGCAACAGATACGCAGTATTTT. Translating gives CASSVGGATDTQYF.

This chain connects TRBV28 to TRBJ2-5; D remains unclear. The DNA end is a closer match to TRBJ2-7, so the J assignment may be wrong. This CDR3 is built from 11 residues. The germline V gene encodes CDR1 MDHEN and CDR2 SYDVKM. CDR3 nucleotide sequence: TGTGCCACCCGAAGGTATCACGAGCAGTACTTC. It encodes CATRRYHEQYF.

The chain has TRBV18 and TRBJ2-5; 11 nucleotides agree with TRBD2. This CDR3 contains 15 residues. CDR1 is KGHSH and CDR2 is LQKENI in the germline V gene. V was pared by 6 bases and J by 4 bases, with 7 bases of the junction left unmatched. The CDR3 loop reads CASSPTGTSGETQYF. CDR3 in DNA: TGTGCCAGCTCCCCCACCGGGACTAGCGGAGAGACCCAGTACTTC. Based on the CDR3 plus reference TRBV18 and TRBJ2-5, the full variable domain is NAGVMQNPRHLVRRRGQEARLRCSPMKGHSHVYWYRQLPEEGLKFMVYLQKENIIDESGMPKERFSAEFPKEGPSILRIQQVVRGDSAAYFCASSPTGTSGETQYFGPGTRLLVL.

This chain connects TRBV6-6 to TRBJ2-1; possible D gene TRBD1, 6 bases. The V gene lost 6 bases and the J gene lost 6 bases, with 18 bases spanning the gap. Looked up from germline, CDR1 is MNHNY and CDR2 is SVGAGI (reference sequence). The CDR3 has 15 residues. The CDR3 loop reads CASSSQGVVRNEQFF. The CDR3 coding sequence is TGTGCCAGCAGCTCACAGGGTGTAGTTCGCAATGAGCAGTTCTTC.

The chain couples TRBV5-1 to TRBJ1-2; D may be TRBD1 (5 bases). CDR3 length: 18 amino acids. The V and J ends lost 0 bases and 1 base respectively, with 19 bases between them. Germline V CDR1 and CDR2: SGHRS, YFSETQ. This CDR3 reads CASSLVFSGFGHNYGYTF. The CDR3 coding sequence is TGCGCCAGCAGCTTGGTTTTTTCAGGGTTCGGCCATAACTATGGCTACACCTTC. Filled out from reference TRBV5-1 and TRBJ1-2, the complete variable domain reads KAGVTQTPRYLIKTRGQQVTLSCSPISGHRSVSWYQQTPGQGLQFLFEYFSETQRNKGNFPGRFSGRQFSNSRSEMNVSTLELGDSALYLCASSLVFSGFGHNYGYTFGSGTRLTVV.

The chain recombines TRBV13 with TRBJ1-4, with TRBD1 as a possible D gene (6 bases). The V end was cut by 0 bases, the J end by 0 bases, with 17 bases between. CDR1 is PRHDT and CDR2 is FYEKMQ in the germline V gene (reference sequence). The CDR3 is made up of 19 amino acids. In DNA, the CDR3 is TGTGCCAGCAGCTTAGGGGGGACACCCGGGGTGACAACTAATGAAAAACTGTTTTTT. This gives the protein CASSLGGTPGVTTNEKLFF. Complete variable domain (other parts from reference TRBV13 and TRBJ1-4): AAGVIQSPRHLIKEKRETATLKCYPIPRHDTVYWYQQGPGQDPQFLISFYEKMQSDKGSIPDRFSAQQFSDYHSELNMSSLELGDSALYFCASSLGGTPGVTTNEKLFFGSGTQLSVL.

The V and J genes are TRBV9 and TRBJ2-3, with D perhaps TRBD2 (6 bases). CDR1 and CDR2 (germline): SGDLS, YYNGEE. The V gene lost 4 bases and the J gene lost 0 bases, with 9 bases spanning the gap. The CDR3 totals 14 residues. CDR3 amino acids: CASSIRGSTDTQYF. CDR3 sequence (DNA): TGTGCCAGCAGCATTCGGGGGAGCACAGATACGCAGTATTTT.

The rearrangement uses TRBV7-2 and TRBJ2-1; TRBD2 matches 12 bases. The CDR3 has 15 amino acids. The ends lost 5 bases at V and 6 bases at J; junction bases unmatched: 5. Germline CDR1 is SGHTA and CDR2 is FQGNSA. The CDR3 sequence: CASSPTSGSFNEQFF. CDR3 DNA sequence: TGTGCCAGCAGCCCGACTAGCGGGAGTTTCAATGAGCAGTTCTTC.

V and J are TRBV28 and TRBJ2-7; TRBD2 matches 9 bases. Germline V CDR1 and CDR2: MDHEN, SYDVKM. CDR3 length: 16 residues. Trimming cost V 7 bases and J 0 bases; bases outside gene matches: 10. The CDR3 region is CASTLGSSGDSYEQYF. The CDR3 region has the DNA TGTGCCAGCACTCTGGGGTCTAGCGGGGACTCCTACGAGCAGTACTTC. Drawing the rest from reference TRBV28 and TRBJ2-7, the complete variable domain is DVKVTQSSRYLVKRTGEKVFLECVQDMDHENMFWYRQDPGLGLRLIYFSYDVKMKEKGDIPEGYSVSREKKERFSLILESASTNQTSMYLCASTLGSSGDSYEQYFGPGTRLTVT.

The rearrangement links TRBV20-1 to TRBJ2-7; unclear D gene. Germline V gene data show CDR1 as DFQATT and CDR2 as SNEGSKA (reference sequence). Trimming shortened V by 2 bases and J by 5 bases, and 10 bases separated the two germline ends. The CDR3 runs 12 residues. The CDR3 loop is CSARILGNEQYF. The CDR3 DNA is TGCAGTGCTAGAATACTGGGGAACGAGCAGTACTTC.

This clonotype was observed a handful of times. The rearrangement links TRBV29-1 to TRBJ2-1, with 14 bases aligning to TRBD2. Germline values: CDR1 SQVTM, CDR2 ANQGSEA. CDR3 length: 15 residues. V lost 6 bases to trimming and J lost 6 bases; unmatched junction nucleotides: 7. The CDR3 DNA reads as TGCAGCGTGAGACTAGCGGGAGGGCCTTCCAATGAGCAGTTCTTC. This sequence encodes CSVRLAGGPSNEQFF.

This rearrangement joins TRBV9 to TRBJ1-6, with 9 bases that match TRBD1. Per the germline V gene, CDR1 is SGDLS and CDR2 is YYNGEE. The junction had 5 bases not matched to a gene; V was cut back by 3 bases and J by 7 bases. The CDR3 is made up of 15 amino acids. The CDR3 DNA reads as TGTGCCAGCAGCGCTCGGGGACAGGGAAATTCACCCCTCCACTTT. Translated, it gives CASSARGQGNSPLHF.

This clonotype was detected a few times. The chain joins TRBV10-3 to TRBJ2-7; perhaps D is TRBD1 or TRBD2 (6 bases each). CDR1 is ENHRY and CDR2 is SYGVKD in the germline V gene. There are 17 residues in the CDR3. V was shortened by 7 bases and J by 2 bases, with 24 bases between the two germline ends. This CDR3 is CAIKGGGIAADTYEQYF. In nucleotides, the CDR3 is TGTGCCATCAAGGGGGGAGGAATTGCCGCTGATACCTACGAGCAGTACTTC.

The chain joins TRBV29-1 to TRBJ2-7; D gene uncertain. V was clipped by 4 bases and J by 0 bases, with 10 bases between them. This CDR3 has 13 amino acids. Looked up from germline, CDR1 is SQVTM and CDR2 is ANQGSEA. In DNA form, the CDR3 reads TGCAGCGTTGTTATAACAGTCTCCTACGAGCAGTACTTC. Protein product: CSVVITVSYEQYF.

V usage is TRBV7-7 and J usage is TRBJ2-7; D might be TRBD1 (5 bases). This CDR3 comprises 13 residues. V gave up 4 bases and J gave up 5 bases, with 12 bases separating them. Germline CDR1 and CDR2: SSHAT and FNYEAQ (reference sequence). The CDR3 here is CASSSSGNHEQYF. In nucleotides, the CDR3 is TGTGCCAGCAGCTCCTCAGGGAATCACGAGCAGTACTTC.

In this sample, this clonotype turned up a few times. This chain connects TRBV29-1 to TRBJ2-5, with D possibly called TRBD1 or TRBD2 (5 bases each). The closer fit of TRBJ2-7 to the DNA end suggests the J call may be wrong. Germline CDR1 is SQVTM and CDR2 is ANQGSEA. This CDR3 has 13 amino acids. The CDR3 DNA sequence: TGCAGCGTTGAGGTGGGGACGAGCTACGAGCAGTACTTC. This translates into CSVEVGTSYEQYF.